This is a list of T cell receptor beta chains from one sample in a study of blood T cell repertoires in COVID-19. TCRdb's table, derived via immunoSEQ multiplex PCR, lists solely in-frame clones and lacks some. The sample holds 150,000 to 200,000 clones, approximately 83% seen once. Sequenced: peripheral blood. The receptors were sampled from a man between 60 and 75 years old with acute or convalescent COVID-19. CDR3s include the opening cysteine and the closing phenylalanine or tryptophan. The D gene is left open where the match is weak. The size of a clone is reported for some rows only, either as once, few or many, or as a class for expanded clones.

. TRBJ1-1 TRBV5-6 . TGTGCCAGCAGCTTGGGTGGCAGTCATATGAACACTGAAGCTTTCTTT CASSLGGSHMNTEAFF
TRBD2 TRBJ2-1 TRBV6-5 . TGTGCCAGCAGAGGACTAGCGGGAGGTATTAATGAGCAGTTCTTC CASRGLAGGINEQFF
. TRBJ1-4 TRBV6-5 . TGTGCCAGCATCCGGGGGGACGGTAATGAAAAACTGTTTTTT CASIRGDGNEKLFF
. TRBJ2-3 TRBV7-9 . TGTGCCAGCAGCTTACAGGGTGGTGGCACAGATACGCAGTATTTT CASSLQGGGTDTQYF
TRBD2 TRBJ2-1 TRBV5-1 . TGCGCCAGCAGCTTACTAGCGGGAGAATACAATGAGCAGTTCTTC CASSLLAGEYNEQFF
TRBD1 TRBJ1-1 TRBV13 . TGTGCCAGCAGCTTCGGGACAGATGAAGCTTTCTTT CASSFGTDEAFF
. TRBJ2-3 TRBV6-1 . TGTGCCAGCAGTGAAATGGGACATAGCACAGATACGCAGTATTTT CASSEMGHSTDTQYF
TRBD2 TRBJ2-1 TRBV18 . TGTGCCAGCTCCTCCGGGACTAGCGGGAGAGGCAATGAGCAGTTCTTC CASSSGTSGRGNEQFF
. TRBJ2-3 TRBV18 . TGTGCCAGCACTGATACCGCCGGGAGATACGTCGATACGCAGTATTTT CASTDTAGRYVDTQYF
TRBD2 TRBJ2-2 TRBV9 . TGTGCCAGCAGCGTGGGGCGACTAGCGAGCGGCACCGGGGAGCTGTTTTTT CASSVGRLASGTGELFF
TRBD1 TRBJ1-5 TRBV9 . TGTGCCAGCAGCGCAGGGACAGGGTACCAGCCCCAGCATTTT CASSAGTGYQPQHF
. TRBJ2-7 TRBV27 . TGTGCCAGCAGCACAAGGACGGAGGGGCTTTCCTACGAGCAGTACTTC CASSTRTEGLSYEQYF
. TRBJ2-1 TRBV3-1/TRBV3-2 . TGTGCCAGCAGCCAAGTTTCGGAGCAGTTCTTC CASSQVSEQFF
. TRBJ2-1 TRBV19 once TGTGCCAGTAGTAGTGCACGGGGGCAGTTCTTC CASSSARGQFF
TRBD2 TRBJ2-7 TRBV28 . TGTGCCAGCAGTTTAAACCTCTGGACTAGCGGGAGCGGCGAGCAGTACTTC CASSLNLWTSGSGEQYF
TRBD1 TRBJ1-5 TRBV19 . TGTGCCAGTAGTACGGACAGGGCGGGCAATCAGCCCCAGCATTTT CASSTDRAGNQPQHF
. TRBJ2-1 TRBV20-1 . TGCAGTGCTAGAGGACCCGGGGGGCAGTTCTTC CSARGPGGQFF
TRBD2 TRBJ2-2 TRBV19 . TGTGCCAGTAGACTAGCGGGTGAGCGTAGCGGGGAGCTGTTTTTT CASRLAGERSGELFF
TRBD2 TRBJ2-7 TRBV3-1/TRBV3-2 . TGTGCCAGCAGCCAAAGGGGAGGGCGGGGCAGAGAGCAGTACTTC CASSQRGGRGREQYF
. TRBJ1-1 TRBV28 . TGTGCCAGCAGCGAGGACAGAAAGGGGAACACTGAAGCTTTCTTT CASSEDRKGNTEAFF
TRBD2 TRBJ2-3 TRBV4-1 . TGCGCCAGCAGCCAAGATTCGGCTAGCGGAAGCACAGATACGCAGTATTTT CASSQDSASGSTDTQYF
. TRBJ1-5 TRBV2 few TGTGCCAGCAGACGGGACAATCATCAGCCCCAGCATTTT CASRRDNHQPQHF
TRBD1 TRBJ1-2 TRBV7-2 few TGTGCCAGCAGCCGGAGGGGGACAGAACTCTACACCTTC CASSRRGTELYTF
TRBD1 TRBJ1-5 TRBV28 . TGTGCCAGCAGGCGACAGGGTCTAGGTCAGCCCCAGCATTTT CASRRQGLGQPQHF
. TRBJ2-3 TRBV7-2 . TGTGCCAGCAGCGGTGCGGTTAGCACAGATACGCAGTATTTT CASSGAVSTDTQYF
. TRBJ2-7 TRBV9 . TGTGCCAGCAGCGTAGCCACGGGTGGGGAGCAGTACTTC CASSVATGGEQYF
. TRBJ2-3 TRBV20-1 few TGCAGTGCTAGTGAGAGTCCGTTTAGCACAGATACGCAGTATTTT CSASESPFSTDTQYF
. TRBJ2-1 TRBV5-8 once TGTGCCAGCAGCTTGGACAGATCACGGAATGAGCAGTTCTTC CASSLDRSRNEQFF
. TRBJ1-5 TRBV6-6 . TGTGCCAGAAGACGAGGTCCAATGAGAGGAGGAGACAATCAGCCCCAGCATTTT CARRRGPMRGGDNQPQHF
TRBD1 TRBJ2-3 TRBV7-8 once TGTGCCAGCAGCAACCAGGGGGCGTGGACAGATACGCAGTATTTT CASSNQGAWTDTQYF
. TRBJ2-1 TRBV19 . TGTGCCAGTATTGGACGGGAGAATTTGGATGAGCAGTTCTTC CASIGRENLDEQFF
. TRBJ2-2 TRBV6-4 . TGTGCCAGCAGTGTGATCGGGACTTCCAACACCGGGGAGCTGTTTTTT CASSVIGTSNTGELFF